This entry lists 18 T cell receptor beta chains sequenced from one sample in a study of T cell changes during pregnancy in multiple sclerosis. The assay was immunoSEQ multiplex PCR, and TCRdb's table has in-frame clones only and misses some. Of roughly 89,000 clones in the sample, 90% to 95% were seen once. The sample here was peripheral blood, taken in the third trimester of pregnancy. These receptors all come from a female donor with multiple sclerosis, enrolled in a pregnancy study.

This clone was seen once. V gene TRBV18 combines with J gene TRBJ1-1; 7 nucleotides align to TRBD1. CDR1 and CDR2 from the germline V gene are KGHSH and LQKENI. This CDR3 has 13 residues. Germline trimming cut 2 bases from V and 7 bases from J; bases unmatched to any gene: 4. The CDR3 sequence: CASSPGQEGEAFF. The CDR3 coding sequence is TGTGCCAGCTCACCAGGACAGGAGGGTGAAGCTTTCTTT.

This chain connects TRBV27 to TRBJ2-7; 10 bases match TRBD2. The germline CDR1 and CDR2 sequences are MNHEY and SMNVEV (reference sequence). Losses at the gene ends were 5 bases for V and 0 bases for J; bases not matched to a gene: 4. This CDR3 is built from 15 residues. CDR3 region: CASSGLAVSSYEQYF. CDR3 in DNA: TGTGCCAGCAGTGGACTAGCGGTGAGCTCCTACGAGCAGTACTTC.

V gene TRBV13 combines with J gene TRBJ1-1; D possibly corresponds to TRBD1 (6 bases). V lost 5 bases to trimming and J lost 3 bases, with 19 bases between them. CDR3 length: 16 amino acids. Germline V lookup: CDR1 PRHDT, CDR2 FYEKMQ (reference sequence). CDR3 bases: TGTGCCAGCAGCCCATCCGGATGGGGGCGAGACACTGAAGCTTTCTTT. As protein: CASSPSGWGRDTEAFF.

The chain has TRBV4-2 and TRBJ2-3, with 10 positions matching TRBD2. The CDR3 sequence is 15 residues long. V trimming: 0 bases; J trimming: 4 bases; junction bases outside the gene matches: 1. In germline, CDR1 is LGHNA, CDR2 YNFKEQ. As DNA, the CDR3 is TGTGCCAGCAGCCAAGATGGGACTAGCGCAGATACGCAGTATTTT. Amino acids: CASSQDGTSADTQYF.

This clone was seen a handful of times. V and J are TRBV27 and TRBJ2-7; D perhaps matches TRBD1 (6 bases). The germline gives CDR1 MNHEY, CDR2 SMNVEV (reference sequence). V was pared by 0 bases and J by 6 bases, with 15 bases between. There are 15 residues in the CDR3. CDR3 protein: CASSLSGAPTAEQYF. The DNA of the CDR3 is TGTGCCAGCAGTTTATCGGGGGCTCCGACTGCCGAGCAGTACTTC.

The chain links TRBV5-4 to TRBJ2-1, with TRBD2 as a possible D gene (6 bases). The germline V gene encodes CDR1 SGHNT and CDR2 YYREEE (reference sequence). The CDR3 sequence is 13 residues long. The V end was cut by 0 bases, the J end by 7 bases, with 8 bases between. CDR3 nucleotide sequence: TGTGCCAGCAGCTTGGAAAGCGGGAATGAGCAGTTCTTC. Residues: CASSLESGNEQFF.

This chain uses TRBV7-2 with TRBJ2-4; TRBD1 agrees at 8 bases. Losses at the gene ends were 5 bases for V and 12 bases for J; bases not matched to a gene: 9. Germline values: CDR1 SGHTA, CDR2 FQGNSA. This CDR3 spans 13 amino acids. The CDR3 DNA reads as TGTGCCAGCAGCCTAAGTCCCGACAGGGGTCAGTACTTC. Protein sequence: CASSLSPDRGQYF.

V usage is TRBV6-5 and J usage is TRBJ1-1, with 7 bases fitting TRBD1. J was trimmed by 2 bases and V by 6 bases; bases with no gene match: 6. The CDR3 extends over 14 amino acids. The germline V gene has CDR1 MNHEY and CDR2 SVGAGI. CDR3 amino acids: CASRHDRANTEAFF. The CDR3 DNA sequence: TGTGCCAGCAGACATGACAGGGCCAACACTGAAGCTTTCTTT.

V usage is TRBV6-5 and J usage is TRBJ2-7; unclear D gene. Trimming pared 6 bases from V and 4 bases from J, leaving 7 bases between. The CDR3 covers 11 residues. From germline, CDR1 is MNHEY and CDR2 SVGAGI. In DNA, the CDR3 is TGTGCCAGCAGAAACGGGTACGAGCAGTACTTC. This translates into CASRNGYEQYF.

Here the CDR3 DNA reads TGCAGCGTTGAACCCGGGACAGGGGAGGCCGCTTTCTTT. Translated: CSVEPGTGEAAFF. The chain combines TRBV29-1 with TRBJ1-1; 10 bases are a match to TRBD1. Germline V lookup: CDR1 SQVTM, CDR2 ANQGSEA. V shed 2 bases and J 11 bases; nucleotides not matched to a gene: 8. The CDR3 contains 13 residues.

The chain joins TRBV19 to TRBJ1-1; D unresolved. The CDR3 loop spans 14 amino acids. The germline V gene has CDR1 LNHDA and CDR2 SQIVND (reference sequence). Trimming took 7 bases from V and 6 from J, leaving 18 bases between them. The CDR3 spells CASNTRSASSEAFF. The CDR3 region has the DNA TGTGCCAGTAATACCCGGTCAGCTAGCTCTGAAGCTTTCTTT.

The chain is built from TRBV7-9 and TRBJ2-7; 8 bases match TRBD1. Germline V gives CDR1 SEHNR, CDR2 FQNEAQ (reference sequence). The junction had 9 bases not matched to a gene; V was cut back by 5 bases and J by 6 bases. This CDR3 comprises 14 residues. The CDR3: CASSPGTGPTEQYF. The CDR3 nucleotides are TGTGCCAGCAGCCCCGGGACAGGCCCCACCGAGCAGTACTTC.

This chain links TRBV5-1 with TRBJ2-1; D is unclear. The CDR3 extends over 13 amino acids. The ends were cut back, 0 bases at V and 7 bases at J, with 8 bases in the middle. Germline loops: CDR1 SGHRS, CDR2 YFSETQ. The CDR3 spells CASSLGLLNEQFF. The DNA of the CDR3 is TGCGCCAGCAGCTTGGGACTGTTAAATGAGCAGTTCTTC.

This sequence joins TRBV29-1 and TRBJ1-4; 9 bases are a match to TRBD1. CDR3 length: 14 amino acids. After removal of 6 bases from V and 2 bases from J, the junction contained 4 bases not matched to a gene. Germline V gives CDR1 SQVTM, CDR2 ANQGSEA. The CDR3 protein is CSVTGTGTNEKLFF. The CDR3 DNA reads as TGCAGCGTGACCGGGACAGGGACTAATGAAAAACTGTTTTTT.

This CDR3 is CASSVQYTGELFF. In DNA, the CDR3 is TGTGCCAGCAGTGTTCAGTACACCGGGGAGCTGTTTTTT. This chain uses TRBV6-4 with TRBJ2-2; no reliable D call. From germline, CDR1 is MRHNA and CDR2 SNTAGT. The germline V and J ends were trimmed by 4 bases and 3 bases, with 6 bases remaining between them. CDR3 length: 13 residues.

This clone was recorded only once. The chain recombines TRBV15 with TRBJ2-1; 10 bases match TRBD2. This CDR3 comprises 17 residues. The germline V gene has CDR1 LNHNV and CDR2 YYDKDF (reference sequence). V shed 2 bases, J shed 5 bases, and the junction held 9 bases outside the gene matches. For the CDR3, the DNA is TGTGCCACCAGCAGAAATCCTAGACTAGCGGGTAACAATGAGCAGTTCTTC. This codes for CATSRNPRLAGNNEQFF.

V usage is TRBV19 and J usage is TRBJ2-1; tentatively, D is TRBD2 (5 bases). The length of the CDR3 is 14 residues. CDR1 and CDR2 from the germline V gene are LNHDA and SQIVND (reference sequence). Trimming took 7 bases from V and 8 from J, leaving 18 bases between them. CDR3 amino acids: CASTGIQDGDEQFF. The CDR3 DNA is TGTGCCAGTACCGGGATACAAGATGGGGATGAGCAGTTCTTC.

The rearrangement uses TRBV6-1 and TRBJ2-7; the match to TRBD2 covers 10 bases. Germline loops: CDR1 MNHNS, CDR2 SASEGT. The J segment lost 9 bases and the V segment lost 4 bases, leaving 0 bases of the junction unmatched. The CDR3 extends over 11 amino acids. CDR3 sequence: CASSVAGGQYF. CDR3 sequence (DNA): TGTGCCAGCAGTGTAGCGGGAGGGCAGTACTTC.